The 17 T cell receptor beta chains presented below share a single source sample, sequenced in a study of cytomegalovirus exposure and HLA in healthy donors. PCR primers comprised 60 Vbeta and 13 Jbeta primers. The data were produced by immunoSEQ multiplex PCR, yet TCRdb's version contains in-frame clones alone and is incomplete. The table shows about 180,000 clones, with 70% to 80% occurring only once. Sequenced: PBMCs. The receptors shown here come from a middle-aged woman in good health and CMV-seronegative.

The V call is TRBV7-3, the J call TRBJ2-1; 10 nucleotides line up with TRBD2. The ends lost 6 bases at V and 9 bases at J; junction bases unmatched: 8. The CDR3 is 14 residues long. Germline assignment: CDR1 SGHTA and CDR2 FQGTGA. In nucleotides, the CDR3 is TGTGCCAGCAGTACAATAGCGGGAGGTAGTGAGCAGTTCTTC. Amino acid sequence: CASSTIAGGSEQFF.

Regarding this clone: An end of the junction does not agree with germline; a read error may underlie this. The V and J genes are TRBV11-2 and TRBJ2-7; the D is unclear. Per the germline V gene, CDR1 is SGHAT and CDR2 is FQNNGV. This CDR3 is 17 amino acids long. CDR3 amino acids: CASSLDSGQARSYKQYF. In nucleotides, the CDR3 is TGTGCCAGCAGCTTAGATTCTGGGCAGGCCCGCTCCTACAAGCAGTACTTC.

The V gene is TRBV5-1, the J gene TRBJ2-1, with TRBD2 matching 15 bases. The germline V gene encodes CDR1 SGHRS and CDR2 YFSETQ. V was pared by 0 bases and J by 7 bases, with 8 bases of the junction left unmatched. The CDR3 covers 18 residues. The CDR3 sequence is CASSLAGGLAGGPNEQFF. The DNA of the CDR3 is TGCGCCAGCAGCTTGGCCGGTGGACTAGCGGGAGGGCCGAATGAGCAGTTCTTC. Full variable domain (missing parts from reference TRBV5-1 and TRBJ2-1): KAGVTQTPRYLIKTRGQQVTLSCSPISGHRSVSWYQQTPGQGLQFLFEYFSETQRNKGNFPGRFSGRQFSNSRSEMNVSTLELGDSALYLCASSLAGGLAGGPNEQFFGPGTRLTVL.

This chain links TRBV27 with TRBJ1-5, with 9 nucleotides matching TRBD1. Germline loops: CDR1 MNHEY, CDR2 SMNVEV (reference sequence). Unmatched junction bases numbered 10, after V lost 6 bases and J lost 7 bases. The CDR3 has 15 residues. CDR3 DNA sequence: TGTGCCAGCAGCACGGACAGGGGTGCTCTCCAGCCCCAGCATTTT. The encoded protein is CASSTDRGALQPQHF.

This sequence joins TRBV10-3 and TRBJ1-1; TRBD1 matches 9 bases. The CDR3 spans 13 residues. Per germline, CDR1 ENHRY and CDR2 SYGVKD. The J segment lost 8 bases and the V segment lost 4 bases, leaving 5 bases of the junction unmatched. In nucleotides, the CDR3 is TGTGCCATCAGTGCCGGGACAGGGACCGAAGCTTTCTTT. Its translation is CAISAGTGTEAFF.

The gene calls are TRBV10-3 and TRBJ2-5; a weak D match, TRBD1 (5 bases). Trimming took 2 bases from V and 4 from J, leaving 5 bases between them. CDR1 and CDR2 (germline): ENHRY, SYGVKD. The CDR3 contains 12 residues. CDR3 protein: CAISERGETQYF. CDR3 bases: TGTGCCATCAGTGAGAGGGGAGAGACCCAGTACTTC.

The J gene is TRBJ1-2, the V gene TRBV7-2, with no clear D. V was cut by 6 bases and J by 8 bases, with 19 bases left in between. The CDR3 totals 14 residues. CDR1 is SGHTA and CDR2 is FQGNSA in the germline V gene. Here the CDR3 reads CASSPLETVYGYTF. The CDR3 region has the DNA TGTGCCAGCAGTCCACTAGAGACGGTCTACGGCTACACCTTC.

This sequence joins TRBV9 and TRBJ1-2; possible D gene TRBD1, 6 bases. Germline CDR1 and CDR2: SGDLS and YYNGEE. V was pared by 0 bases and J by 4 bases, with 13 bases between. The CDR3 spans 15 residues. The CDR3 nucleotides read TGTGCCAGCAGCGTAGCTGGGGGCGGTGGCTATGGCTACACCTTC. Translated, it gives CASSVAGGGGYGYTF. The full variable domain, completed using reference TRBV9 and TRBJ1-2, is DSGVTQTPKHLITATGQRVTLRCSPRSGDLSVYWYQQSLDQGLQFLIQYYNGEERAKGNILERFSAQQFPDLHSELNLSSLELGDSALYFCASSVAGGGGYGYTFGSGTRLTVV.

The V call is TRBV19, the J call TRBJ2-3, with 8 positions matching TRBD2. Germline assignment: CDR1 LNHDA and CDR2 SQIVND (reference sequence). This CDR3 contains 14 residues. The J segment lost 1 base and the V segment lost 10 bases, leaving 7 bases of the junction unmatched. Written as DNA, the CDR3 is TGTGCCACTCGTGGACTAGCTGGCACAGATACGCAGTATTTT. Its protein is CATRGLAGTDTQYF.

The V gene is TRBV10-3, the J gene TRBJ1-2; D is unresolved. V lost 3 bases and J lost 2, with 13 bases in between. Germline-derived CDR1 and CDR2 are ENHRY and SYGVKD. The CDR3 has 15 residues. Here the CDR3 DNA reads TGTGCCATCAGTGAAGAGGGCAGGATGAACTATGGCTACACCTTC. Protein sequence: CAISEEGRMNYGYTF.

This sequence joins TRBV6-1 and TRBJ2-7; 8 bases fit TRBD1. V gave up 6 bases and J gave up 3 bases; unmatched junction bases: 7. From germline, CDR1 is MNHNS and CDR2 SASEGT. The CDR3 extends over 14 amino acids. The CDR3 nucleotides are TGTGCCAGCAGGTCCGGGACAGGCCGCTACGAGCAGTACTTC. Translating gives CASRSGTGRYEQYF.

V gene TRBV13 combines with J gene TRBJ2-7; no definite D call. The CDR3 length is 12 residues. V gave up 6 bases and J gave up 2 bases, with 8 bases separating them. The germline V gene encodes CDR1 PRHDT and CDR2 FYEKMQ (reference sequence). CDR3 protein: CASRAGPYEQYF. Written as DNA, the CDR3 is TGTGCCAGCAGGGCTGGGCCCTACGAGCAGTACTTC.

The chain recombines TRBV6-4 with TRBJ1-2; D is unclear. Germline CDR1 is MRHNA and CDR2 is SNTAGT. V was shortened by 6 bases and J by 2 bases, with 13 bases between the two germline ends. The CDR3 consists of 14 residues. Written as DNA, the CDR3 is TGTGCCAGCAGCCTTACGGGAGAAAACTATGGCTACACCTTC. Translating gives CASSLTGENYGYTF.

This clone was seen a few times. This chain joins TRBV5-4 and TRBJ2-7, with 8 bases matching TRBD2. The germline V gene has CDR1 SGHNT and CDR2 YYREEE (reference sequence). The J segment lost 4 bases and the V segment lost 3 bases, leaving 3 bases of the junction unmatched. CDR3 length equals 13 residues. CDR3 amino acids: CASSSAGGYEQYF. CDR3 in DNA: TGTGCCAGCAGCTCGGCGGGGGGATACGAGCAGTACTTC. The whole variable domain, filled in from reference TRBV5-4 and TRBJ2-7, reads ETGVTQSPTHLIKTRGQQVTLRCSSQSGHNTVSWYQQALGQGPQFIFQYYREEENGRGNFPPRFSGLQFPNYSSELNVNALELDDSALYLCASSSAGGYEQYFGPGTRLTVT.

This clone occurred a few times. V usage is TRBV6-5 and J usage is TRBJ1-2, with 7 bases fitting TRBD1. The V gene's germline CDR1 is MNHEY and CDR2 SVGAGI. V gave up 6 bases and J gave up 2 bases; unmatched junction bases: 3. The CDR3 has 13 residues. This CDR3 is CASSRRGNYGYTF. CDR3 nucleotides: TGTGCCAGCAGCCGCAGGGGGAACTATGGCTACACCTTC.

The CDR3 DNA sequence: TGTGCCAGCAGCCTTGACAGGGGTTCTCAGCCCCAGCATTTT. Encoded protein: CASSLDRGSQPQHF. The rearrangement links TRBV11-2 to TRBJ1-5; 8 nucleotides line up with TRBD1. Germline assignment: CDR1 SGHAT and CDR2 FQNNGV. The trim removed 5 bases at V and 6 bases at J, leaving 6 bases unmatched. The CDR3 consists of 14 residues.

This chain uses TRBV28 with TRBJ2-5, with D possibly TRBD2 on 6 matching bases. Germline CDR1 MDHEN, CDR2 SYDVKM. The CDR3 is 13 amino acids. Trimming shortened V by 7 bases and J by 4 bases, and 13 bases separated the two germline ends. In nucleotides, the CDR3 is TGTGCCAGCACCTTCGGGGGAGGAGAGACCCAGTACTTC. Translated: CASTFGGGETQYF.